This T cell receptor (beta chain) was captured by sequencing in a study of T cells after yellow fever vaccination. Template-switching 5'RACE yielded the TCR cDNA; a universal primer site and UMIs were added in the process. TCRdb analysed the 5' RACE reads with MiXCR anew, one entry per CDR3 protein. The data contain about 400,000 distinct CDR3 sequences, around 6.5% of them singletons. This clonotype was seen more than once but under ten times. Its matching antigen is unknown. The CDR3 is 16 amino acids. Germline V gives CDR1 DFQATT, CDR2 SNEGSKA (reference sequence). J lost 0 bases, V lost 1 base, and 5 bases had no gene match. Overall study results and limits: A minor fraction of clonotypes spanned both CD4 and CD8 compartments. Most primary-vaccination clones reappeared after the booster (just under 98% CD4, roughly 90% CD8).

The source material was PBMCs, sampled 5 days after the yellow fever booster vaccination. The rearrangement links TRBV20-1 to TRBJ2-1; TRBD2 matches at 8 bases. This sequence originates from a man under 40 who received the YFV17D yellow fever vaccine. As DNA, the CDR3 is TGCAGTGCTAGAGCCTTAGCGGGAATCTCCTACAATGAGCAGTTCTTC. It encodes CSARALAGISYNEQFF.